This TCR beta chain was sequenced for a study of regulatory T cells in long-lasting Graves disease (dated by TCRdb to about 2021). Study-level background: In the newly diagnosed Graves' disease group, patients had been taking antithyroid drugs for less than 3 months. The study was registered as a clinical trial and conducted in China. A total of around 35 samples underwent TCR sequencing: about 13 from persistent and roughly 20 from newly diagnosed Graves' disease patients. Peripheral blood TCR sequencing and RNA sequencing compared persistent Graves' disease patients with newly diagnosed Graves' disease patients. Overall study outcomes, separate from this receptor: Persistent disease showed preferential use of TRBV28, TRBJ1-2 and TRBJ2-5, whereas newly diagnosed disease favored TRBV20-1 and TRBJ2-1. More public clonotypes were shared among persistent patients (2,741) than among newly diagnosed patients (roughly 960). Lower TCR Shannon entropy and fewer highly expanded clones were observed in persistent Graves' disease patients than in newly diagnosed patients, which suggested clonal expansion. The authors acknowledged the small sample size as a limitation that may reduce accuracy. Only peripheral blood was studied, because thyroid tissue, the primary lesion, was inaccessible. Only the TCR beta chain was sequenced and analyzed.

Libraries were made using multiplex PCR. The instrument given in TCRdb is Illumina HiSeq 4000. iRepertoire HTBI primers and Arm-PCR amplification of CDR3 regions were used to construct TCR beta libraries. PCR products were gel purified before sequencing. In the original analysis: Gene usage analysis of CDR3 amino acid clonotypes relied on the roughly 60 TRBV and 14 TRBJ segments identified across samples. Filtered high-quality paired reads were merged into contigs using COPE and FqMerger. Contigs were aligned with BLAST to IMGT TRBV, TRBD and TRBJ reference genes, and CDR3 was defined per IMGT. Clonotypes above 0.1% frequency were classified as highly expanded clones. Shannon entropy was used to measure repertoire diversity, and the Gini coefficient was used to measure V-J evenness. A clonotype was considered public if more than one individual shared it. TCRdb passed the public sequencing reads through fastp at Q25 and MiXCR, retaining productive beta sequences. Each CDR3 protein gets just one entry, which takes the most common genes and DNA from the rows behind it. TCRdb assigned the V and J calls; the authors' analysis was not used. The sample records roughly 430,000 distinct CDR3 sequences, around 15% of which are singletons. The top ten constitute about 10% of the sample.

V is cut back by 4 bases and J by 5 bases, with 5 bases in the junction unmatched. CDR1 and CDR2 are read off the germline V gene (reference sequence) as LGHDT and YNNKEL. From cysteine to phenylalanine, the CDR3 is 16 amino acids long. The DNA shown is the 48-base CDR3, in frame from base 1. A few counts support this clonotype. Its antigen is not yet known. Per-base quality was not reported, and no clone a single base away is much larger than it. The label giving this sample's time point can be read as: newly diagnosed GD, antithyroid drugs for less than 3 months. For both TCR sequencing and RNA sequencing, RNA was extracted from PBMCs using TRIzol. The diagnosis of Graves' disease was made according to American Thyroid Association guidelines. The patients came from an endocrinology department in Xi'an, China. Each patient gave around 9 milliliters of peripheral blood, collected in an EDTA anticoagulant tube. Ficoll Paque Plus density gradient separation was used to isolate PBMCs, and no additional T cell sorting was done. An Agilent 2100 Bioanalyzer and agarose gel were used to check RNA quality, and a NanoDrop 2000 was used to measure RNA concentration.

This sample was also put to use in a study of T cells in Graves' hyperthyroidism and ophthalmopathy. From that second study: A patient counted as having stable Graves' hyperthyroidism if no progression to ophthalmopathy occurred over 18 months of follow-up. Hyperthyroidism patients were aged 18 to 65 years and newly diagnosed, with disease duration of less than 2 months. The study excluded patients with uncontrolled infections, other autoimmune diseases, pregnancy or lactation. Clinical symptoms, serum thyroxine and TRAb, thyroid ultrasound, and orbital computed tomography formed the basis for the diagnoses. The first round of RT-PCR for the TCR CDR3 was performed with the HTBI primer set and the Qiagen OneStep RT-PCR kit. Blood samples also contained most of the expanded thyroid clonotypes (frequency above 0.001), which suggests that blood repertoires may reflect thyroid immune responses. A model built on a 13 V-J signature distinguished ophthalmopathy from stable hyperthyroidism, reaching roughly 88% sensitivity and approximately 83% specificity in cross-validation and 80%/75% in testing. In validation, the model predicted progression to ophthalmopathy with around 71% sensitivity and roughly 72% specificity, a median of approximately 6.7 months before onset. TCR V-J signatures able to tell the groups apart were searched for in a discovery cohort of 90 to 100 patients, of whom around 42 had Graves' ophthalmopathy and 55 to 60 had stable Graves' hyperthyroidism. Prospective prediction of ophthalmopathy was tested in an independent validation cohort of fewer than 20 hyperthyroidism patients and 15 to 17 patients who later progressed to ophthalmopathy. The 100 discovery patients were randomly split 7:3 into training and test sets. In addition, the study compared T-cell repertoires in thyroid tissue and in blood from over 5 Graves' hyperthyroidism patients. After blood sampling, hyperthyroidism patients were treated with methimazole at a starting dose of 30 mg daily, and ophthalmopathy patients were treated with high-dose intravenous methylprednisolone. Libraries were constructed in a second round of multiplex PCR, after which size selection and purification were performed. Libraries were sequenced paired-end with 100 bp reads on an Illumina HiSeq2000. SOAPnuke was used to process the raw data, removing reads that contained adapters or uncalled bases, had a mean Phred below 15, or lacked an exact match to the constant primer or identifier. COPE v1.2.5 was used to merge the high-quality paired reads, and each unique nucleotide sequence was defined as a clonotype. Clonotypes were aligned to IMGT TRBV, TRBD and TRBJ reference segments using MiTCR v1.1. The analysis included only V-J combinations with a frequency above 0.0001, which together covered 99.2% of the repertoires. A TCS score was defined as the ratio of F50 (clonal expansion) to E x V (chaos), with BLOSUM62-based TCRdist applied between CDR3 peptides within each V-J. Welch's t-statistics and random forest reduced just over 500 V-J features to roughly 13, which were used in a naive Bayes classifier (R e1071). No statistical method was used to set the sample size in advance, and investigators knew the group allocation. The paper reports TCR Vbeta CDR3 sequencing of approximately 130 peripheral blood samples: 40 to 45 ophthalmopathy, approximately 74 hyperthyroidism and approximately 17 progressor patients.

This receptor was obtained from a woman aged 25-40 years with Graves disease. Donor details come from another sample of the same person, matched by shared clones. The source material was peripheral blood mononuclear cells (PBMCs), sampled at new diagnosis, from a patient treated with antithyroid drugs. Recombination joined TRBV3-1 with TRBJ2-1; TRBD2 matches 13 bases in the middle. In nucleotide form, the sequence is TGTGCCAGCAGCCTACGGACTAGCGGGAGAAACAATGAGCAGTTCTTC. Its protein is CASSLRTSGRNNEQFF.